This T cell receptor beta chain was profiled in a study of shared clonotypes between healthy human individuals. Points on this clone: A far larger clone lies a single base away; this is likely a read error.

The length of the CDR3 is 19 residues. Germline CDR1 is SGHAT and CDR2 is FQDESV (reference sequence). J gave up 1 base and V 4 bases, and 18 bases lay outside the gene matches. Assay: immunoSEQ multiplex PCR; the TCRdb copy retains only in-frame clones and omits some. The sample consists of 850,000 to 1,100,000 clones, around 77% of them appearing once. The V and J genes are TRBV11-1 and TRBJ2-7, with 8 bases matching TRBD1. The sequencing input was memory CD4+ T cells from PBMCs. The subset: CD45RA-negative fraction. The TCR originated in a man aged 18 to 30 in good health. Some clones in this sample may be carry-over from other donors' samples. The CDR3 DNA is TGTGCCAGCAGCTCAGCGGTGAGAACAGGGGGACTGGGGTCCTACGAGCAGTACTTC. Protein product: CASSSAVRTGGLGSYEQYF. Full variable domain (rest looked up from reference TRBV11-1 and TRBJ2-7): EAEVAQSPRYKITEKSQAVAFWCDPISGHATLYWYRQILGQGPELLVQFQDESVVDDSQLPKDRFSAERLKGVDSTLKIQPAELGDSAMYLCASSSAVRTGGLGSYEQYFGPGTRLTVT.